The 31 T cell receptor beta chains listed next were all sequenced from one sample in a study of blood T cells in healthy people across ages. PCR was performed a second time for 7 to 11 cycles using a sample-barcoded 5' primer and a J-beta primer mix. MiXCR was run by TCRdb on the 5' RACE reads, yielding one entry per CDR3 protein. The sample includes about 1.1 million distinct CDR3 sequences, about two fifths of them seen just once. Sequencing was done on a sample of blood. These receptors all stem from a man between 18 and 35 years old in good health.

This clonotype turned up a few times. The chain recombines TRBV12-3 or TRBV12-4 with TRBJ1-5; 8 bases are shared with TRBD1. V gave up 3 bases and J gave up 5 bases; unmatched junction bases: 3. This CDR3 spans 14 amino acids. Written as DNA, the CDR3 is TGTGCCAGCAGTTTGGACAGGGACTATCAGCCCCAGCATTTT. Translating it yields CASSLDRDYQPQHF.

The chain is built from TRBV4-3 and TRBJ2-2; D is unclear. CDR1 and CDR2 (germline): LGHNA, YSLEER. The CDR3 covers 14 residues. V dropped 0 bases and J dropped 3 bases, with 5 bases sitting between them. The CDR3: CASSQEPDTGELFF. The CDR3 bases are TGCGCCAGCAGCCAAGAACCGGACACCGGGGAGCTGTTTTTT.

This clonotype was counted only a few times. This chain joins TRBV7-9 and TRBJ1-4, with D possibly matching TRBD1 (6 bases). Germline CDR1 SEHNR, CDR2 FQNEAQ (reference sequence). There are 11 residues in the CDR3. Trimming shortened V by 10 bases and J by 10 bases, and 13 bases separated the two germline ends. In DNA form, the CDR3 reads TGTGCCAAAGAGGACAGCGGAAAACTGTTTTTT. Translating gives CAKEDSGKLFF.

Only a few counts were recorded for this clonotype. This chain links TRBV12-3 or TRBV12-4 with TRBJ1-1; D possibly corresponds to TRBD1 (6 bases). Trimming pared 6 bases from V and 1 base from J, leaving 9 bases between. There are 13 residues in the CDR3. The CDR3 loop reads CASRTGQNTEAFF. CDR3 sequence (DNA): TGTGCCAGCAGGACAGGACAGAACACTGAAGCTTTCTTT.

Of note for this clonotype: The CDR3 end shows no conserved phenylalanine or tryptophan, and so a read error is likely. The chain is built from TRBV25-1 and TRBJ2-1; 8 nucleotides agree with TRBD1. The CDR3 extends over 17 amino acids. CDR1 is MGHDK, CDR2 SYGVNS, per germline. Trimming cost V 5 bases and J 0 bases; bases outside gene matches: 9. The CDR3 DNA follows: TGTGCCAGCAGTCATCGGGACAGGCCTCTCTCCTACAATGAGCAGTTCTTG. Protein sequence: CASSHRDRPLSYNEQFL.

V usage is TRBV7-2 and J usage is TRBJ2-1; D not resolved. Germline loops: CDR1 SGHTA, CDR2 FQGNSA. CDR3 length equals 11 residues. Trimming pared 7 bases from V and 8 bases from J, leaving 9 bases between. DNA for the CDR3: TGTGCCAGCACGACAAGCGATGAGCAGTTCTTC. It translates to CASTTSDEQFF. The variable domain in full, with the rest retrieved from reference TRBV7-2 and TRBJ2-1, is GAGVSQSPSNKVTEKGKDVELRCDPISGHTALYWYRQSLGQGLEFLIYFQGNSAPDKSGLPSDRFSAERTGGSVSTLTIQRTQQEDSAVYLCASTTSDEQFFGPGTRLTVL.

The rearrangement uses TRBV9 and TRBJ2-3; TRBD2 might be the D (5 bases). Deletions cut 2 bases from V and 6 bases from J, with 10 bases between. Germline CDR1 SGDLS, CDR2 YYNGEE. This CDR3 is built from 13 residues. In DNA form, the CDR3 reads TGTGCCAGCAGCGTTCCTGGGAGTGATACGCAGTATTTT. It translates to CASSVPGSDTQYF.

As for this clonotype: One end of the junction varies from germline; a read error may be responsible. The V call is TRBV10-3, the J call TRBJ2-6; D is possibly TRBD1 (5 bases). The V gene's germline CDR1 is ENHRY and CDR2 SYGVKD. The CDR3 is 14 amino acids. This CDR3 is CAISEASGANALTF. The CDR3 DNA reads TGTGCCATCAGTGAAGCTTCTGGGGCCAACGCCCTGACTTTC.

V is TRBV6-2 or TRBV6-3 and J is TRBJ2-1; D possibly corresponds to TRBD2 (6 bases). Germline-derived CDR1 and CDR2 are MNHEY and SVGEGT. The CDR3 is 14 amino acids. V was cut by 9 bases and J by 0 bases, with 12 bases left in between. CDR3 DNA: TGTGCCAGTAAGGAGGGGTTCTCCTACAATGAGCAGTTCTTC. It specifies CASKEGFSYNEQFF.

The gene calls are TRBV14 and TRBJ1-2; D is possibly TRBD1 (6 bases). The CDR3 extends over 16 amino acids. The ends were cut back, 5 bases at V and 2 bases at J, with 18 bases in the middle. Germline V CDR1 and CDR2: SGHDN, FVKESK. For the CDR3, the DNA is TGTGCCAGCAGCGACCATCACAGGGCGGCCAACTATGGCTACACCTTC. Residues: CASSDHHRAANYGYTF.

The CDR3 DNA sequence: TGCAGTGCTAGACTAGACAGCTTAAATGAGCAGTTCTTC. Translated, it gives CSARLDSLNEQFF. The V call is TRBV20-1, the J call TRBJ2-1; possible D gene TRBD1, 5 bases. Germline loops: CDR1 DFQATT, CDR2 SNEGSKA (reference sequence). The CDR3 totals 13 residues. Trimming removed 2 bases at V and 7 bases at J, with 12 bases between.

CDR3 residues: CASSPDSGSRTHEQFF. CDR3 in DNA: TGTGCCAGCAGCCCCGACTCGGGCTCTCGTACCCATGAGCAGTTCTTC. The V call is TRBV11-2, the J call TRBJ2-1, with D hard to call. Trimming took 5 bases from V and 8 from J, leaving 22 bases between them. Looked up from germline, CDR1 is SGHAT and CDR2 is FQNNGV. This CDR3 comprises 16 residues.

The chain couples TRBV7-8 to TRBJ2-3; TRBD2 aligns across 15 bases. Germline CDR1 is SGHVS and CDR2 is FQNEAQ. With 1 base clipped from V and 0 bases from J, the junction kept 8 bases outside the gene matches. The CDR3 runs 20 residues. The DNA for the CDR3 is TGTGCCAGCAGCTTAGAGTGGACTAGCGGGGGGGCGGCGAGCACAGATACGCAGTATTTT. This codes for CASSLEWTSGGAASTDTQYF.

The chain uses TRBV5-1 and TRBJ1-2, with TRBD1 identical over 7 bases. CDR3 size: 17 residues. Trimming removed 0 bases from V and 0 bases from J; junction bases left unmatched: 8. Per the germline V gene, CDR1 is SGHRS and CDR2 is YFSETQ. Written as DNA, the CDR3 is TGCGCCAGCAGCTTGGAAGGGACAGCAAACGCTAACTATGGCTACACCTTC. Protein sequence: CASSLEGTANANYGYTF.

This clonotype was seen a few times. The chain uses TRBV27 and TRBJ2-3, with D uncertain. The CDR3 is made up of 13 amino acids. CDR1 is MNHEY, CDR2 SMNVEV, per germline (reference sequence). Between the trimmed V and J ends, which lost 2 bases and 6 bases, there was a span of 9 bases. This CDR3 reads CASSLTVRDTQYF. The DNA for the CDR3 is TGTGCCAGCAGTTTAACGGTCCGCGATACGCAGTATTTT.

Only a few counts were recorded for this clonotype. This sequence joins TRBV28 and TRBJ2-7; a possible D gene is TRBD1 (5 bases). The germline CDR1 and CDR2 sequences are MDHEN and SYDVKM. The CDR3 has 15 residues. V lost 6 bases to trimming and J lost 0 bases, with 15 bases between them. The CDR3 loop reads CASSSIRVNSYEQYF. DNA for the CDR3: TGTGCCAGCAGCTCAATCAGGGTGAACTCCTACGAGCAGTACTTC.

This clonotype was counted between two and nine times. The rearrangement uses TRBV20-1 and TRBJ2-2, with 8 bases fitting TRBD2. The CDR3 has 13 residues. Trimming took 3 bases from V and 8 from J; bases not matched to a gene: 5. Germline V gives CDR1 DFQATT, CDR2 SNEGSKA (reference sequence). CDR3 amino acids: CSASRTSSGELFF. CDR3 DNA sequence: TGCAGTGCTAGTCGGACTAGCTCGGGGGAGCTGTTTTTT.

This clonotype was counted ten times or more. V usage is TRBV2 and J usage is TRBJ1-5; D remains unclear. From germline, CDR1 is SNHLY and CDR2 FYNNEI. With 4 bases removed from V and 11 bases from J, the gap between germline ends came to 18 bases. The CDR3 is 14 amino acids. Here the CDR3 DNA reads TGTGCCAGCAGTGGAGTTAGCCCCGTGTTGGCCCAGCATTTT. This gives the protein CASSGVSPVLAQHF.

V and J are TRBV18 and TRBJ1-5, with D unresolved. The CDR3 is 13 residues long. In germline, CDR1 is KGHSH, CDR2 LQKENI. V was pared by 1 base and J by 7 bases, with 8 bases between. The CDR3 here is CASSPRVGQPQHF. The CDR3 bases are TGTGCCAGCTCACCACGGGTGGGGCAGCCCCAGCATTTT. The variable domain in full, with the rest retrieved from reference TRBV18 and TRBJ1-5, is NAGVMQNPRHLVRRRGQEARLRCSPMKGHSHVYWYRQLPEEGLKFMVYLQKENIIDESGMPKERFSAEFPKEGPSILRIQQVVRGDSAAYFCASSPRVGQPQHFGDGTRLSIL.

J is TRBJ2-7 and V is TRBV7-8; TRBD2 is a possible D gene (5 bases). The J call may be faulty, since TRBJ2-5 better matches the DNA end. CDR1 and CDR2 from the germline V gene are SGHVS and FQNEAQ. The CDR3 has 14 amino acids. The chain's CDR3 is CASSLNEGTWTQYF. In DNA, the CDR3 is TGTGCCAGCAGCTTAAACGAGGGTACTTGGACCCAGTACTTC.

This clonotype was detected a few times. This chain connects TRBV6-2 or TRBV6-3 to TRBJ2-1; the D call may be TRBD1 or TRBD2 (5 bases each). Trimming left V 3 bases short and J 6 bases short, with 12 bases between. CDR3 length equals 14 residues. From germline, CDR1 is MNHEY and CDR2 SVGEGT. The CDR3 spells CASSYGTSANEQFF. For the CDR3, the DNA is TGTGCCAGCAGTTATGGGACCTCGGCCAATGAGCAGTTCTTC.

The rearrangement links TRBV7-2 to TRBJ2-5; no clear D. Germline V CDR1 and CDR2: SGHTA, FQGNSA. The CDR3 covers 14 residues. The V end was cut by 6 bases, the J end by 11 bases, with 22 bases between. The DNA for the CDR3 is TGTGCCAGCAGGTTCGACGGATCCTACAATGAGCAGTACTTC. This encodes CASRFDGSYNEQYF.

The genes are TRBV10-3 and TRBJ2-7, with unresolved D. The germline V gene encodes CDR1 ENHRY and CDR2 SYGVKD. The CDR3 extends over 13 amino acids. The ends were cut back, 10 bases at V and 4 bases at J, with 17 bases in the middle. CDR3 sequence: CATLGGKEYEQYF. Here the CDR3 DNA reads TGTGCCACCCTGGGTGGGAAAGAGTACGAGCAGTACTTC.

There are a few counts of this clonotype. This chain connects TRBV20-1 to TRBJ2-7, with 10 bases fitting TRBD2. Germline values: CDR1 DFQATT, CDR2 SNEGSKA (reference sequence). After removal of 3 bases from V and 7 bases from J, the junction contained 9 bases not matched to a gene. The CDR3 spans 14 residues. The CDR3 DNA reads as TGCAGTGCTAGGACTAGCGGGCTCCACAATGAGCAGTACTTC. Encoded protein: CSARTSGLHNEQYF.

The J gene is TRBJ2-7, the V gene TRBV28; the match to TRBD2 covers 11 bases. Germline V CDR1 and CDR2: MDHEN, SYDVKM. V dropped 2 bases and J dropped 3; count of bases not matched to a gene: 3. This CDR3 has 15 amino acids. In DNA form, the CDR3 reads TGTGCCAGCAGTTTAGCGACTAGCGGGAACTACGAGCAGTACTTC. Its protein is CASSLATSGNYEQYF.

This sequence joins TRBV5-4 and TRBJ2-5; unclear D gene. This CDR3 has 14 residues. Trimming stripped 4 bases from V and 4 bases from J, with 14 bases between. Looked up from germline, CDR1 is SGHNT and CDR2 is YYREEE (reference sequence). For the CDR3, the DNA is TGTGCCAGCAGCCGCTATGGGCAGGCAGAGACCCAGTACTTC. Encoded protein: CASSRYGQAETQYF. The full variable domain, with the rest looked up from reference TRBV5-4 and TRBJ2-5, is ETGVTQSPTHLIKTRGQQVTLRCSSQSGHNTVSWYQQALGQGPQFIFQYYREEENGRGNFPPRFSGLQFPNYSSELNVNALELDDSALYLCASSRYGQAETQYFGPGTRLLVL.

In its sample, this clonotype was seen a few times. The CDR3 spells CASTSPGNGYTF. CDR3 DNA sequence: TGTGCCAGCACCTCTCCAGGAAATGGCTACACCTTC. The chain is built from TRBV12-3 or TRBV12-4 and TRBJ1-2; D gene ambiguous. CDR3 length: 12 residues. Trimming took off 7 bases at V and 6 bases at J, with 12 bases between the two ends.

This clonotype was found a few times. V gene TRBV10-3 combines with J gene TRBJ1-5; D not resolved. Trimming took off 4 bases at V and 1 base at J, with 5 bases between the two ends. From germline, CDR1 is ENHRY and CDR2 SYGVKD. This CDR3 spans 13 amino acids. In DNA, the CDR3 is TGTGCCATCAGTGTCGAAAGCAATCAGCCCCAGCATTTT. Amino acids: CAISVESNQPQHF.

The chain joins TRBV3-1 to TRBJ1-2; D uncertain. The germline V gene encodes CDR1 LGHDT and CDR2 YNNKEL (reference sequence). V gave up 6 bases and J gave up 7 bases, with 21 bases separating them. This CDR3 has 15 amino acids. In DNA, the CDR3 is TGTGCCAGCAGTTTTGTGTCGGGAATCGCCTTTGGCTACACCTTC. Amino acid sequence: CASSFVSGIAFGYTF.

The chain has TRBV20-1 and TRBJ2-5; the match to TRBD2 covers 10 bases. Germline loops: CDR1 DFQATT, CDR2 SNEGSKA (reference sequence). J lost 1 base, V lost 3 bases, and 5 bases had no gene match. The length of the CDR3 is 15 residues. The CDR3: CSARPASGGQETQYF. CDR3 sequence (DNA): TGCAGTGCTAGGCCTGCTAGCGGGGGCCAAGAGACCCAGTACTTC.

This clonotype was seen a handful of times. The gene calls are TRBV5-1 and TRBJ1-5; the D is unclear. The CDR3 covers 13 residues. The V end lost 4 bases, the J end lost 3 bases, and 8 bases lay between the germline ends. The germline CDR1 and CDR2 sequences are SGHRS and YFSETQ. The CDR3 DNA reads as TGCGCCAGCAGCCCGGATGTCAATCAGCCCCAGCATTTT. Its translation is CASSPDVNQPQHF.